This TCR beta chain comes out of a study of cytomegalovirus exposure and HLA in healthy donors listed by TCRdb under 2017. Some background on the complete study: According to an earlier analysis of 587 of the donors, about 180 million T cells yielded 100 million or so unique TCR beta sequences and about 280 Gb of sequence data. The aim of the study was to test whether cataloging public T cell receptors could identify signatures of past pathogen exposure. Roughly 5 DR-DQ haplotypes were handled as single units for association and clustering, since linkage in the cohort was strong. Typing coverage differed by locus: A, B, C, DRB1 and DQB1 were typed in about 620-630 donors, DQA1 in about 560, DPA1 in roughly 590, and DPB1 in just under 480. In the later analysis, no new phenotypic data were used to find candidate immune exposures; instead, reliance was placed on TCR beta sequences and their occurrence across donors. In an earlier analysis of 550 to 700 of the donors, high-throughput TCR beta sequencing was used to judge whether each TCR beta V gene segment behaved as functional or pseudogenic. HLA typing included class I and class II loci at four-digit resolution. Using immunosequencing, the study profiled T cell repertoires from about 620 subjects and related those repertoires to cytomegalovirus serostatus. In a later analysis, previously published TCR beta repertoires from 600 to 850 donors were re-analyzed and high-resolution HLA genotyping was added so that TCR occurrence patterns could be studied. Every repertoire in the discovery cohort had been generated on one and the same sequencing platform. The genetic ancestry cluster associated with self-reported Caucasian donors included 70% to 85% of the 350 to 500 genotyped donors. On average, roughly 240,000 unique TCR beta nucleotide sequences were sequenced per donor among about 400 genotyped donors of the cohort, with roughly 18% of those sequences being non-productive. Donor age, sex, ethnicity and CMV serostatus were compiled alongside the repertoire data. To predict cytomegalovirus infection status, the study combined high-throughput TCR immunosequencing, statistical association of individual TCRs with disease status, and machine learning. A separate validation cohort of about 110 different subjects was used in addition to the roughly 700-subject first cohort. A later genetic analysis used genome-wide SNP genotypes for about three fifths of the 666 donors, treating that subset as a discovery cohort. An early release covering some 640 HLA-typed donors comprised about 300 gigabases of sequencing data and 85 million to 100 million unique TCR sequences.

Library prep was done by the immunoSEQ multiplex PCR assay. For the multiplex PCR, a mixture combining 60 forward primers for TCR Vbeta segments and 13 reverse primers for TCR Jbeta segments was used. A multiplex PCR assay on genomic DNA amplified the CDR3 region of rearranged TCR beta genes. The Illumina HiSeq System was used to sequence the amplified TCR beta libraries as 87-base-pair reads. As for how the authors treated the data: Across the roughly 600 repertoires, a later analysis counted approximately 83 million unique TCR beta chains, around 11 million of which were shared by at least two donors. To remove PCR and sequencing errors, raw reads were error-corrected and collapsed into unique sequences using a nearest-neighbor algorithm that merged closely related sequences. To assign V, D and J gene segments, CDR3 sequences were aligned to IMGT reference sequences. For a sequence to be retained, at least a six-nucleotide match to both a V gene segment and a J gene segment was required. Rearrangements were classified as productive when the CDR3 lacked stop codons and remained in frame with V and J, and all other rearrangements were classified as non-productive. Following IMGT convention, CDR3 was defined as the stretch from the second conserved V-encoded cysteine up to the conserved J-encoded phenylalanine. The earlier analysis of about 560 of the donors excluded any sequence lacking an unambiguous match to a single V gene segment. An earlier analysis of roughly 590 of the donors called V segments functional above 56.7% productive rearrangements and segregating when the between-donor standard deviation exceeded 5%. To diagnose cytomegalovirus status from the catalog of TCR beta chain sequences, a statistical classification framework was built. In a later analysis, V and J genes were assigned by comparing TCR nucleotide sequences against IMGT/GENE-DB human TR gene sequences. In a later analysis, CDR3 sequences and most-parsimonious VDJ recombination scenarios were assigned using the TCRdist pipeline. In a later analysis, each TCR beta chain was defined by its CDR3 amino acid sequence together with its V-gene family, and reads without a unique V-gene family were excluded. To address suspected cross-contamination and a sequencing artifact, a later analysis removed several hundred highly shared, low-generation-probability nucleotide sequences. A later analysis calculated a clonal expansion index for each public chain from normalized within-repertoire ranks of inferred template counts. In a later analysis, generation probabilities were computed using a VDJ recombination model fitted to out-of-frame rearrangements, and the results were checked against IGoR. A later analysis scored TCR-TCR, TCR-HLA and TCR-CMV co-occurrence with hypergeometric tests, applying a repertoire-size bias correction to TCR pairs. A later analysis estimated false discovery rates by permuting HLA or CMV assignments 20 times. In a later analysis, co-occurring TCRs were grouped with DBSCAN, and TCRdist sequence similarity was added when clustering was performed within HLA-allele-positive subsets. Repertoires with fewer than 30,000 or more than 120,000 public chains were left out of co-occurrence clustering, as were five repertoires with anomalous nucleotide sharing. Entries here come from immuneACCESS through TCRdb and include only in-frame sequences with V and J called. Some clones fail to appear in such tables; in the studies checked, an unresolved V gene covers under half of the shortfall, and the cause of the remainder is unknown. D and trimming were read from the DNA, whereas the V and J calls and clone size are those reported in that table. The sample data list approximately 110,000 clones, and 73% of these were observed just once. Jointly, the top ten make up over 3.5% of the sample.

Broad study findings and their caveats: In a later genetic analysis, fewer N-insertions in productive TCRs were reported among donors in an Asian-associated ancestry cluster than the roughly 670-donor mean. Assigning TCR associations to individual alleles was difficult when HLA alleles, especially DR and DQ, strongly co-occurred. A later analysis reported that several top co-occurrence clusters appeared linked to parvovirus B19, influenza, CMV and Epstein-Barr virus. Because HLA typing was unavailable for some donors at each locus, only the typed subset was used in association tests. In vitro tests confirmed that a few of the cytomegalovirus-associated TCR beta chains recognize cytomegalovirus antigens. In a later genetic analysis, a missense DCLRE1C variant was associated with V-gene and J-gene trimming of TCR beta chains, and the association was replicated in an independent cohort. Cytomegalovirus status was reported to be diagnosed by the classifier with high specificity and sensitivity in both the original and validation cohorts. Seventeen rarely observed V segments, including chromosome 9 orphons, were excluded from the earlier analysis of about 600 of the donors because counts were too low. In an earlier analysis of some 500 of the donors, most TCR beta V segments appeared in productive rearrangements about 87% or about 30% of the time, broadly matching IMGT annotations. In a later analysis, TCR association rates were found to vary across HLA loci, with the most associated TCRs seen for DRB1 alleles and the fewest for HLA-C alleles. Most TCR sequences were observed very rarely across donors, whereas some public TCRs were present in many individuals. A further reported finding was that TCR beta sequences accurately predicted the HLA-A and HLA-B alleles for most subjects in the first cohort. Some IMGT-functional V segments, including TRBV6-2 and TRBV6-3, could not be told apart with the 87-base-pair reads, so those segments were excluded. The cohort was sequenced for TCR beta chains only, and without alpha or paired-chain data the features that could be detected were limited. A later analysis associated about 17,000 TCR beta sequences with specific HLA alleles at a false discovery rate of 0.05. The authors suggested that the approach could potentially be extended to other disease states and immunological phenotypes. Correlated functional status among segregating V segments might be attributable to linkage disequilibrium, but an unknown experimental factor could not be ruled out. The presence/absence analyses assumed that sequencing depth was roughly uniform across donors, and that assumption may not be true. The sequencing pipeline was judged likely to have produced a cluster of highly shared sequence variants as a technical artifact. A later analysis found that HLA-associated TCR beta chains were more clonally expanded and had lower generation probabilities than equally common non-associated chains. The study gave a list of 150 to 200 TCR beta chains associated with cytomegalovirus. The only immune exposure information available for the cohort was CMV serostatus. Most CMV-associated TCR beta chains appeared to be HLA-restricted in a later analysis, and the HLA associations seemed to be driven largely by CMV exposure.

About this clone itself: Its antigen specificity is not known. One base away there is no much larger clone; base qualities are not given.

There are 16 amino acids in the CDR3, from cysteine to phenylalanine inclusive. The CDR3 DNA has 48 bases and is translated from base 1. As encoded in the germline V gene, CDR1 is SNHLY while CDR2 is FYNNEI. At the junction V is shortened by 4 bases and J by 7 bases; bases outside the gene matches: 13. The cohort consisted of 670 or so healthy bone marrow donors. Cohort members were all nominally healthy when sampled, although unrecorded immune exposures were likely present. The donor tested CMV seronegative, placing the donor among the 350 or so seronegative members of the cohort. A peripheral blood sample was collected from each donor, and TCR beta sequencing was performed on peripheral blood mononuclear cells. The Qiagen DNeasy Blood Extraction Kit was used to extract genomic DNA from the blood cell samples.

The clonotype was recovered from a woman aged 40 to 49 in good health and CMV-seronegative. Sequencing was performed on PBMCs. The chain is assembled from TRBV2 and TRBJ2-1; TRBD1 fits 7 bases in the junction. DNA sequence: TGTGCCAGCAGTGGACCCGTCACAGGGGTCGGGAATGAGCAGTTCTTC. This encodes CASSGPVTGVGNEQFF.